A selection of T cell receptor beta chains follows, all from one sample in a study of T cells in Graves' hyperthyroidism and ophthalmopathy. Each CDR3 protein gets one entry after TCRdb re-called the multiplex PCR reads with MiXCR. The repertoire holds around 620,000 distinct CDR3 sequences, with roughly 16% as singletons. Sequenced: blood. Receptors originate from a woman in her 30s with Graves' hyperthyroidism. Each CDR3 is given with its conserved first and last residue. Each record gives: D gene, clone size, J gene, V gene, CDR3 protein, CDR3 DNA. The D gene is left open where the match is weak. Size is stated for part of the rows, as once, few or many counts, or as a class when the clone is expanded.

>TRBD2|few|TRBJ2-7|TRBV19
CASGSGTSYEQYF
TGTGCCAGTGGAAGCGGGACCTCCTACGAGCAGTACTTC
>TRBD1|few|TRBJ1-4|TRBV7-8
CASSPEGRGIEKLFF
TGTGCCAGCAGCCCCGAGGGCAGGGGGATCGAAAAACTGTTTTTT
>.|few|TRBJ1-6|TRBV28
CASSLLRSSYNSPLHF
TGTGCCAGCAGTTTATTAAGGAGCTCCTATAATTCACCCCTCCACTTT
>TRBD1|few|TRBJ2-5|TRBV20-1
CSATTGAGTQYF
TGCAGTGCTACAACAGGGGCGGGGACCCAGTACTTC
>.|many|TRBJ1-2|TRBV11-2
CASSFGGYYGYTF
TGTGCCAGCAGCTTTGGGGGGTACTATGGCTACACCTTC
>.|many|TRBJ1-5|TRBV29-1
CSVGGADQPQHF
TGCAGCGTTGGGGGGGCGGATCAGCCCCAGCATTTT
>TRBD1|many|TRBJ1-2|TRBV18
CASSPPNTGGGDGYTF
TGTGCCAGCTCACCTCCCAACACAGGGGGCGGTGATGGCTACACCTTC
>.|few|TRBJ2-2|TRBV5-1
CASRVGGPNTGELFF
TGCGCCAGCAGAGTCGGGGGGCCGAACACCGGGGAGCTGTTTTTT
>.|few|TRBJ2-5|TRBV18
CASSQYREETQYF
TGTGCCAGCTCACAATACAGGGAAGAGACCCAGTACTTC
>.|.|TRBJ2-1|TRBV20-1
CSASLADEQFF
TGCAGTGCTAGTTTGGCGGACGAGCAGTTCTTC
>.|many|TRBJ2-1|TRBV6-1
CASSEPAGLNEQFF
TGTGCCAGCAGTGAACCCGCGGGCCTCAATGAGCAGTTCTTC
>TRBD2|many|TRBJ2-1|TRBV9
CASSVASGGANEQFF
TGTGCCAGCAGCGTAGCTAGCGGGGGGGCCAATGAGCAGTTCTTC
>.|.|TRBJ2-7|TRBV18
CASSPFFRGEETYEQYF
TGTGCCAGCTCACCGTTCTTCAGGGGGGAAGAAACCTACGAGCAGTACTTC
>.|.|TRBJ2-7|TRBV4-2
CASSQMGNEQYF
TGTGCCAGCAGTCAGATGGGAAATGAGCAGTACTTC
>.|many|TRBJ2-1|TRBV6-2/TRBV6-3
CASIRDPNEQFF
TGTGCCAGCATCAGGGACCCCAATGAGCAGTTCTTC
>TRBD1|.|TRBJ2-7|TRBV10-2
CASEGQVMGEQYF
TGCGCCAGCGAAGGACAGGTGATGGGCGAGCAGTACTTC
>.|few|TRBJ1-5|TRBV11-3
CASSSTVWNQPQHF
TGTGCCAGCAGTTCGACAGTCTGGAACCAGCCCCAGCATTTT
>.|few|TRBJ1-3|TRBV5-1
CASSLEGGSGNTIYF
TGCGCCAGCAGCTTGGAGGGGGGCTCTGGAAACACCATATATTTT
>.|many|TRBJ2-3|TRBV7-8
CASSWVTDTQYF
TGTGCCAGCAGCTGGGTGACAGATACGCAGTATTTT
>.|.|TRBJ2-7|TRBV30
CAWSPGPGYEQYF
TGTGCCTGGAGTCCAGGCCCCGGCTACGAGCAGTACTTC
>.|many|TRBJ2-1|TRBV28
CASKGGANEQFF
TGTGCCAGCAAAGGGGGGGCCAATGAGCAGTTCTTC
>TRBD2|many|TRBJ2-3|TRBV7-2
CASSQGWTSGRYVNTQYF
TGTGCCAGCAGCCAGGGGTGGACTAGCGGGAGATACGTGAATACGCAGTATTTT
>TRBD1|many|TRBJ1-4|TRBV28
CASSLRGRDNEKLFF
TGTGCCAGCAGTTTAAGGGGGCGAGATAATGAAAAACTGTTTTTT
>.|few|TRBJ2-1|TRBV12-3/TRBV12-4
CASKLLETGPYNEQFF
TGTGCCAGCAAGTTGTTGGAGACAGGTCCCTACAATGAGCAGTTCTTC
>.|.|TRBJ2-3|TRBV28
CASSLGSRGLPSTDTQYF
TGTGCCAGCAGTTTAGGTAGTAGGGGACTCCCCAGCACAGATACGCAGTATTTT
>TRBD2|once|TRBJ2-7|TRBV12-3/TRBV12-4
CASPGLAGGRGNEQYF
TGTGCCAGCCCGGGACTAGCGGGAGGTCGCGGCAATGAGCAGTACTTC
>.|few|TRBJ2-7|TRBV6-1
CASSPRTLAYEQYF
TGTGCCAGCAGCCCACGGACATTAGCCTACGAGCAGTACTTC
>TRBD1|.|TRBJ1-5|TRBV6-1
CASSDRDRGRAQPQHF
TGTGCCAGCAGTGACCGGGACAGGGGACGCGCTCAGCCCCAGCATTTT
>TRBD1|.|TRBJ2-7|TRBV7-9
CASSLGQGLGGQYF
TGTGCCAGCAGCTTAGGACAGGGTCTCGGCGGGCAGTACTTC
>TRBD1|once|TRBJ2-1|TRBV9
CASSVTGDRGRSYNEQFF
TGTGCCAGCAGCGTAACCGGGGACAGGGGGCGATCTTATAATGAGCAGTTCTTC
>.|.|TRBJ2-2|TRBV19
CATFQGTKNTGELFF
TGTGCCACCTTTCAGGGGACGAAAAACACCGGGGAGCTGTTTTTT
>.|few|TRBJ2-3|TRBV6-2/TRBV6-3
CASSGTSHTDTQYF
TGTGCCAGTTCCGGGACTTCCCACACAGATACGCAGTATTTT
>TRBD1|.|TRBJ2-5|TRBV7-9
CASSLGGTDETQYF
TGTGCCAGCAGCTTAGGTGGGACAGATGAGACCCAGTACTTC
>.|.|TRBJ1-6|TRBV20-1
CSANRPQGLGSPLHF
TGCAGTGCTAATCGACCCCAGGGATTAGGGTCACCCCTCCACTTT
>.|.|TRBJ2-7|TRBV19
CASSIRFGEVYEQYF
TGTGCCAGTAGTATAAGGTTCGGCGAAGTTTACGAGCAGTACTTC
>.|many|TRBJ2-3|TRBV30
CAWTPGTDTQYF
TGTGCCTGGACCCCAGGGACAGATACGCAGTATTTT
>TRBD1|many|TRBJ2-1|TRBV12-3/TRBV12-4
CASSPRTGGPYNEQFF
TGTGCCAGCAGTCCTAGGACAGGGGGACCCTACAATGAGCAGTTCTTC
>.|many|TRBJ1-1|TRBV6-1
CASKGGTEAFF
TGTGCCAGCAAAGGCGGCACTGAAGCTTTCTTT
>TRBD2|many|TRBJ2-1|TRBV11-2
CASSSGLAGGWNEQFF
TGTGCCAGCAGCTCGGGACTAGCGGGAGGTTGGAATGAGCAGTTCTTC
>TRBD1|many|TRBJ1-2|TRBV28
CASSLTGGNYGYTF
TGTGCCAGCAGTCTGACAGGGGGGAACTATGGCTACACCTTC
>.|many|TRBJ2-2|TRBV5-1
CASSFSGFGTGELFF
TGCGCCAGCAGTTTTAGCGGTTTCGGCACCGGGGAGCTGTTTTTT
>.|.|TRBJ1-5|TRBV9
CTSSVDSNQPQHF
TGTACCAGCAGCGTAGACAGCAATCAGCCCCAGCATTTT
>.|many|TRBJ1-1|TRBV30
CAWGTGANTEAFF
TGTGCCTGGGGGACGGGGGCGAACACTGAAGCTTTCTTT
>.|few|TRBJ1-4|TRBV4-3
CASSPSGTPRREKLFF
TGCGCCAGCAGCCCCTCCGGGACCCCTAGGAGGGAAAAACTGTTTTTT
>.|many|TRBJ1-1|TRBV6-5
CASSYIVGTEAFF
TGTGCCAGCAGTTACATCGTAGGCACTGAAGCTTTCTTT
>TRBD2|.|TRBJ2-7|TRBV11-1
CASSLGGRTQDEQYF
TGTGCCAGCAGCTTGGGCGGGAGGACCCAGGATGAGCAGTACTTC
>.|.|TRBJ1-5|TRBV6-2/TRBV6-3
CASSYSAGRDSNQPQHF
TGTGCCAGCAGTTACTCGGCCGGGAGGGACAGCAATCAGCCCCAGCATTTT
>.|many|TRBJ1-2|TRBV11-2
CASSLGGARGYTF
TGTGCCAGCAGCTTAGGGGGGGCGCGTGGCTACACCTTC
>.|many|TRBJ2-1|TRBV10-3
CAIASADPGYNEQFF
TGTGCCATCGCCTCCGCAGACCCAGGTTACAATGAGCAGTTCTTC
>TRBD2|many|TRBJ2-2|TRBV12-3/TRBV12-4
CASSFIAGVTGELFF
TGTGCCAGCAGTTTTATCGCGGGAGTCACCGGGGAGCTGTTTTTT
>.|.|TRBJ1-2|TRBV30
CAYQGRNDYGYTF
TGTGCCTACCAGGGGAGAAACGACTATGGCTACACCTTC
>.|few|TRBJ1-2|TRBV7-9
CASSLYEGPDYGYTF
TGTGCCAGCAGCTTATACGAGGGTCCCGACTATGGCTACACCTTC
>TRBD2|.|TRBJ2-1|TRBV29-1
CSVTGLAASNNEQFF
TGCAGCGTTACGGGACTAGCGGCAAGTAACAATGAGCAGTTCTTC
>TRBD1|many|TRBJ1-2|TRBV7-2
CASSLGQGRSNYGYTF
TGTGCCAGCAGCCTCGGACAGGGGCGTTCCAACTATGGCTACACCTTC
>TRBD2|few|TRBJ2-3|TRBV5-1
CASRFLAEGTDTQYF
TGCGCCAGCAGGTTTCTAGCGGAAGGAACAGATACGCAGTATTTT
>.|many|TRBJ2-1|TRBV6-1
CASSYVAGDEQFF
TGTGCCAGCAGTTATGTGGCGGGCGATGAGCAGTTCTTC
>.|many|TRBJ2-1|TRBV11-2
CASSLEVKDEQFF
TGTGCCAGCAGCTTAGAGGTGAAAGATGAGCAGTTCTTC